Below, 11 T cell receptor beta chains from the same sample are listed, as sequenced in a study of Ad26.COV2.S vaccination and SARS-CoV-2 variants. TCRdb keeps only in-frame clones here, not all; method: immunoSEQ multiplex PCR. Among around 340,000 clones, approximately 90% were seen once, and the ten largest hold around 6.4%. Sample treatment: some 20 received Ad26.COV2.S at low or high dose, single or two shots; a few received placebo; per-sample allocation not given. The investigators took samples on day 63 after the first vaccine or placebo injection. Sequencing was performed on peripheral blood, taken in a trial of Ad26.COV2.S vaccine versus placebo. These TCRs come from a person between 18 and 59 years old who received the Ad26.COV2.S COVID-19 vaccine or a placebo.

The CDR3, as DNA: TGTGCCAGCAGTTTAGTGACAGGGGGCGATAGCAATCAGCCCCAGCATTTT. It is translated as CASSLVTGGDSNQPQHF. V gene TRBV28 combines with J gene TRBJ1-5; 10 positions agree with TRBD1. CDR3 size: 17 residues. Germline assignment: CDR1 MDHEN and CDR2 SYDVKM. V lost 2 bases, J lost 0 bases, and 4 bases stayed unmatched. Together with reference TRBV28 and TRBJ1-5, the CDR3 gives the full variable domain: DVKVTQSSRYLVKRTGEKVFLECVQDMDHENMFWYRQDPGLGLRLIYFSYDVKMKEKGDIPEGYSVSREKKERFSLILESASTNQTSMYLCASSLVTGGDSNQPQHFGDGTRLSIL.

The chain employs TRBV5-1 and TRBJ2-7, with D possibly TRBD2 on 6 matching bases. Trimming removed 4 bases at V and 1 base at J, with 9 bases between. Germline CDR1 SGHRS, CDR2 YFSETQ. The CDR3 extends over 13 amino acids. The CDR3 DNA reads as TGCGCCAGCAGCGCGGGGCCGTCCTACGAGCAGTACTTC. Translated, it gives CASSAGPSYEQYF. The variable domain in full, with the rest retrieved from reference TRBV5-1 and TRBJ2-7, is KAGVTQTPRYLIKTRGQQVTLSCSPISGHRSVSWYQQTPGQGLQFLFEYFSETQRNKGNFPGRFSGRQFSNSRSEMNVSTLELGDSALYLCASSAGPSYEQYFGPGTRLTVT.

The chain employs TRBV7-2 and TRBJ1-6; possible D gene TRBD1, 5 bases. The germline V gene encodes CDR1 SGHTA and CDR2 FQGNSA. V lost 3 bases to trimming and J lost 7 bases, with 13 bases between them. This CDR3 comprises 15 residues. The CDR3 DNA reads TGTGCCAGCAGCTTCCCGGGACGGTTAAATTCACCCCTCCACTTT. Amino acid sequence: CASSFPGRLNSPLHF.

The chain links TRBV7-8 to TRBJ1-2, with D uncertain. Germline CDR1 SGHVS, CDR2 FQNEAQ. The CDR3 is 14 residues long. The V end was cut by 1 base, the J end by 4 bases, with 10 bases between. CDR3 nucleotide sequence: TGTGCCAGCAGCTTAGTGCCGGGGATCTATGGCTACACCTTC. The encoded protein is CASSLVPGIYGYTF.

The CDR3 is CASTPTGGSSQPQHF. CDR3 nucleotides: TGTGCCAGTACCCCGACAGGGGGAAGTTCTCAGCCCCAGCATTTT. The chain joins TRBV19 to TRBJ1-5; 9 bases align to TRBD1. CDR1 and CDR2 (germline): LNHDA, SQIVND (reference sequence). CDR3 length equals 15 residues. J was trimmed by 6 bases and V by 7 bases; bases with no gene match: 10.

This chain connects TRBV28 to TRBJ2-7; 7 nucleotides align to TRBD1. Losses at the gene ends were 6 bases for V and 4 bases for J; bases not matched to a gene: 9. The CDR3 totals 14 residues. Germline V gives CDR1 MDHEN, CDR2 SYDVKM. This chain's CDR3 is CASRVPGQLYEQYF. DNA of the CDR3: TGTGCCAGCAGGGTACCGGGACAGCTTTACGAGCAGTACTTC.

The chain recombines TRBV6-1 with TRBJ1-4; 7 bases map to TRBD1. Unmatched junction bases numbered 8, after V lost 3 bases and J lost 7 bases. In germline, CDR1 is MNHNS, CDR2 SASEGT. This CDR3 is 15 amino acids long. The CDR3 region has the DNA TGTGCCAGCAGTGATAACAGGGGTCAGGGTGAAAAACTGTTTTTT. Amino acids: CASSDNRGQGEKLFF.

The V and J genes are TRBV7-2 and TRBJ1-4, with D maybe TRBD1 (5 bases). Deletions cut 4 bases from V and 6 bases from J, with 15 bases between. The length of the CDR3 is 15 residues. Germline CDR1 SGHTA, CDR2 FQGNSA. CDR3 sequence reads: CASSSQVGGYEKLFF. The CDR3 nucleotides read TGTGCCAGCAGCTCCCAAGTCGGGGGGTATGAAAAACTGTTTTTT.

The rearrangement links TRBV2 to TRBJ2-7; D gene unclear. This CDR3 has 13 amino acids. Germline CDR1 reads SNHLY; CDR2 reads FYNNEI. V was trimmed by 6 bases and J by 5 bases, leaving 14 bases between them. The chain's CDR3 is CASSGQVTNEQYF. The CDR3 coding sequence is TGTGCCAGCAGCGGTCAGGTCACCAACGAGCAGTACTTC.

The chain links TRBV2 to TRBJ1-5, with D possibly being TRBD1 (6 bases). This CDR3 has 14 amino acids. Germline values: CDR1 SNHLY, CDR2 FYNNEI. V was trimmed by 4 bases and J by 3 bases, leaving 10 bases between them. CDR3 in amino acids: CASSVQGYNQPQHF. CDR3 nucleotide sequence: TGTGCCAGCAGTGTACAGGGTTACAATCAGCCCCAGCATTTT.

This clone was picked up one time. The J gene is TRBJ2-5, the V gene TRBV5-4, with 8 bases identical to TRBD2. Germline CDR1 SGHNT, CDR2 YYREEE (reference sequence). With 4 bases clipped from V and 5 bases from J, the junction kept 13 bases outside the gene matches. The CDR3 is made up of 16 amino acids. In nucleotides, the CDR3 is TGTGCCAGCAGCACCGAATTTCCGGGGGGGCGGGAGACCCAGTACTTC. Translated: CASSTEFPGGRETQYF.